This entry lists 22 T cell receptor beta chains sequenced from one sample in a study of blood T cell repertoires in COVID-19. TCRdb's table, derived via immunoSEQ multiplex PCR, lists solely in-frame clones and lacks some. The table lists 250,000 or so clones, approximately 84% of them singletons, with roughly 3.1% in the top ten. Sequenced material: PBMCs or T cells enriched from blood (not recorded which). Receptors originate from a man in his fifties who had recovered from COVID-19.

The chain recombines TRBV5-5 with TRBJ2-7, with 8 nucleotides matching TRBD1. The CDR3 is 14 residues long. After removal of 4 bases from V and 6 bases from J, the junction contained 9 bases not matched to a gene. Germline V lookup: CDR1 SGHKS, CDR2 YYEKEE (reference sequence). CDR3 protein: CASSPHSGQVEQYF. CDR3 coding DNA: TGTGCCAGCAGCCCCCACTCGGGACAGGTCGAGCAGTACTTC.

The CDR3 DNA sequence: TGTGCCTGGAGGGACAGGGAGAACTATGGCTACACCTTC. Translation gives CAWRDRENYGYTF. The chain carries TRBV30 and TRBJ1-2, with 8 bases identical to TRBD1. The CDR3 consists of 13 residues. V lost 3 bases, J lost 2 bases, and 2 bases stayed unmatched. CDR1 GTSNPN and CDR2 SVGIG come from the germline V gene (reference sequence).

The chain carries TRBV4-1 and TRBJ2-7, with a weak D call TRBD1 (6 bases). The CDR3 loop spans 15 amino acids. Germline assignment: CDR1 MGHRA and CDR2 YSYEKL. The V gene lost 3 bases and the J gene lost 2 bases, with 14 bases spanning the gap. The CDR3 sequence is CASSHGTLQAYEQYF. CDR3 in DNA: TGCGCCAGCAGCCATGGGACACTACAAGCCTACGAGCAGTACTTC.

The chain recombines TRBV28 with TRBJ1-2; 7 bases are shared with TRBD1. The ends lost 6 bases at V and 4 bases at J; junction bases unmatched: 5. The CDR3 sequence is 13 residues long. The germline CDR1 and CDR2 sequences are MDHEN and SYDVKM. The CDR3 sequence: CASRTRQGYGYTF. The CDR3, as DNA: TGTGCCAGCAGAACTAGACAGGGCTATGGCTACACCTTC.

J is TRBJ2-7 and V is TRBV19; D remains unclear. Germline values: CDR1 LNHDA, CDR2 SQIVND (reference sequence). Trimming shortened V by 5 bases and J by 1 base, and 9 bases separated the two germline ends. The CDR3 has 13 amino acids. The CDR3 region has the DNA TGTGCCAGTAGTCAAGACGGGTCCTACGAGCAGTACTTC. Protein sequence: CASSQDGSYEQYF. The full variable domain, completed using reference TRBV19 and TRBJ2-7, is DGGITQSPKYLFRKEGQNVTLSCEQNLNHDAMYWYRQDPGQGLRLIYYSQIVNDFQKGDIAEGYSVSREKKESFPLTVTSAQKNPTAFYLCASSQDGSYEQYFGPGTRLTVT.

The chain joins TRBV4-2 to TRBJ2-7; TRBD1 matches at 10 bases. V shed 4 bases, J shed 4 bases, and the junction held 10 bases outside the gene matches. From germline, CDR1 is LGHNA and CDR2 YNFKEQ. The CDR3 runs 16 residues. The CDR3 sequence: CASSLVGTGVIYEQYF. The CDR3 DNA is TGTGCCAGCAGCCTCGTAGGGACAGGGGTCATTTACGAGCAGTACTTC.

The chain couples TRBV12-5 to TRBJ1-4; possible D gene TRBD1, 5 bases. There are 16 residues in the CDR3. The germline gives CDR1 LGHNT, CDR2 FRNRAP. The V end was cut by 2 bases, the J end by 0 bases, with 10 bases between. The CDR3 here is CASGLMGLATNEKLFF. The CDR3 coding sequence is TGTGCTAGTGGTTTGATGGGGCTTGCAACTAATGAAAAACTGTTTTTT.

The rearrangement joins TRBV19 to TRBJ2-7; possibly TRBD1 for D (5 bases). Germline loops: CDR1 LNHDA, CDR2 SQIVND (reference sequence). V dropped 7 bases and J dropped 0 bases, with 13 bases sitting between them. The CDR3 loop spans 14 amino acids. CDR3 nucleotides: TGTGCCAGTAAGCTAGGCAGGGACTCCTACGAGCAGTACTTC. The encoded protein is CASKLGRDSYEQYF.

The chain has TRBV19 and TRBJ2-4; TRBD2 matches at 7 bases. The germline V gene has CDR1 LNHDA and CDR2 SQIVND (reference sequence). This CDR3 has 12 amino acids. The V gene end was trimmed by 9 bases and the J gene end by 1 base; junction bases not matched to a gene: 0. CDR3 amino acids: CASGGAKNIQYF. The CDR3 DNA sequence: TGTGCCAGCGGGGGGGCCAAAAACATTCAGTACTTC.

The chain carries TRBV7-6 and TRBJ1-3, with 8 bases fitting TRBD1. J lost 0 bases, V lost 0 bases, and 4 bases had no gene match. The CDR3 runs to 17 residues. Germline CDR1 SGHVS, CDR2 FNYEAQ. CDR3 amino acids: CASSLAHGQGSGNTIYF. The CDR3 DNA reads as TGTGCCAGCAGCTTAGCTCATGGACAGGGCTCTGGAAACACCATATATTTT.

The chain employs TRBV27 and TRBJ2-1; the match to TRBD2 covers 10 bases. CDR1 is MNHEY, CDR2 SMNVEV, per germline (reference sequence). V lost 5 bases to trimming and J lost 7 bases; unmatched junction nucleotides: 8. The CDR3 runs to 15 residues. The CDR3 spells CASSLRAGGRNEQFF. The CDR3 region has the DNA TGTGCCAGCAGTCTTAGAGCGGGGGGGCGGAATGAGCAGTTCTTC.

This clone occurred once. The chain combines TRBV19 with TRBJ2-1, with D possibly TRBD2 on 6 matching bases. Trimming cost V 5 bases and J 0 bases, with 14 bases left between them. The germline CDR1 and CDR2 sequences are LNHDA and SQIVND (reference sequence). The CDR3 has 16 amino acids. This chain's CDR3 is CASSGTYRSSYNEQFF. CDR3 nucleotides: TGTGCCAGTAGTGGGACTTACAGGAGCTCCTACAATGAGCAGTTCTTC.

V is TRBV9 and J is TRBJ1-1; D is possibly TRBD1 (6 bases). V lost 0 bases and J 3 bases, leaving 9 bases between the germline ends. The CDR3 contains 14 residues. CDR1 is SGDLS and CDR2 is YYNGEE in the germline V gene. Written as DNA, the CDR3 is TGTGCCAGCAGCGTAGACAGGGTGGACACTGAAGCTTTCTTT. Its protein is CASSVDRVDTEAFF.

A single count supports this clone. As DNA, the CDR3 is TGTGCCAGCAGTTACTCGCCCCCGGGACAGTTCCTCTATGGCTACACCTTC. As protein: CASSYSPPGQFLYGYTF. The rearrangement joins TRBV6-2 or TRBV6-3 to TRBJ1-2, with TRBD1 matching 7 bases. Looked up from germline, CDR1 is MNHEY and CDR2 is SVGEGT. This CDR3 comprises 17 residues. With 0 bases clipped from V and 4 bases from J, the junction kept 11 bases outside the gene matches.

The V gene is TRBV5-6, the J gene TRBJ1-6, with 8 bases identical to TRBD1. This CDR3 contains 15 residues. Germline V gene lookup returns CDR1 SGHDT and CDR2 YYEEEE. The V gene end was trimmed by 3 bases and the J gene end by 3 bases; junction bases not matched to a gene: 2. The DNA of the CDR3 is TGTGCCAGCAGCTCCGGGACAGGCTATAATTCACCCCTCCACTTT. Protein product: CASSSGTGYNSPLHF.

The chain uses TRBV3-1 (or the pseudogene TRBV3-2) and TRBJ1-1; D uncertain. Germline CDR1 LGHDT, CDR2 YNNKEL (reference sequence). Trimming left V 6 bases short and J 0 bases short, with 14 bases between. The CDR3 is 15 amino acids. DNA for the CDR3: TGTGCCAGCAGTAGATCTGTAGACTTGAACACTGAAGCTTTCTTT. Translated: CASSRSVDLNTEAFF.

The chain links TRBV7-2 to TRBJ2-1; D might be TRBD2 (5 bases). The CDR3 runs 14 residues. V was clipped by 1 base and J by 9 bases, with 13 bases between them. The germline CDR1 and CDR2 sequences are SGHTA and FQGNSA. This CDR3 is CASSLEGWRAEQFF. The CDR3, as DNA: TGTGCCAGCAGCTTAGAAGGGTGGCGGGCTGAGCAGTTCTTC.

This clone was detected only a few times. The chain is built from TRBV10-3 and TRBJ2-2; 8 bases match TRBD1. The CDR3 has 12 residues. Per the germline V gene, CDR1 is ENHRY and CDR2 is SYGVKD. V was clipped by 9 bases and J by 3 bases; unmatched bases: 0. The chain's CDR3 is CAMTGDTGELFF. The CDR3 DNA reads TGTGCCATGACAGGGGACACCGGGGAGCTGTTTTTT.

The rearrangement uses TRBV5-4 and TRBJ1-1; D not certain. Trimming removed 0 bases from V and 3 bases from J, with 9 bases in between. The CDR3 runs to 14 residues. CDR1 is SGHNT, CDR2 YYREEE, per germline (reference sequence). Here the CDR3 reads CASSLGAVDTEAFF. In DNA form, the CDR3 reads TGTGCCAGCAGCTTGGGGGCAGTGGACACTGAAGCTTTCTTT.

This clone occurred once. The chain couples TRBV6-5 to TRBJ2-7; 11 nucleotides align to TRBD1. CDR3 size: 14 residues. The junction had 4 bases not matched to a gene; V was cut back by 9 bases and J by 0 bases. Germline values: CDR1 MNHEY, CDR2 SVGAGI. This CDR3 is CASGGTGGSYEQYF. The DNA of the CDR3 is TGTGCCAGTGGGGGGACAGGGGGCTCCTACGAGCAGTACTTC.

The chain joins TRBV11-2 to TRBJ2-3; no clear D gene. CDR1 SGHAT and CDR2 FQNNGV come from the germline V gene. This CDR3 comprises 13 residues. V lost 0 bases and J 8 bases, leaving 9 bases between the germline ends. This chain's CDR3 is CASSLDYYGTQYF. The CDR3 DNA is TGTGCCAGCAGCTTAGATTACTACGGTACGCAGTATTTT.

V gene TRBV7-6 combines with J gene TRBJ2-5; D is perhaps TRBD2 (7 bases). Germline V gene lookup returns CDR1 SGHVS and CDR2 FNYEAQ. V was shortened by 1 base and J by 7 bases, with 25 bases between the two germline ends. This CDR3 comprises 18 residues. The CDR3: CASSLVSGGGIKKGTQYF. CDR3 nucleotide sequence: TGTGCCAGCAGCTTAGTCTCTGGCGGGGGCATTAAAAAGGGGACCCAGTACTTC.